This TCR beta chain was sequenced during a study of long-term antiretroviral therapy in people with HIV. With survey level as its setting, the immunoSEQ assay was v3.0. In sequencing, about 40,000-50,000 T-cell genomes per sample were targeted. The table came from immunoSEQ multiplex PCR; TCRdb's copy has only in-frame clones and leaves some out. The sample includes tens of thousands of clones, 75% to 90% seen only once; the top ten take 13% to 15%. The CDR3 is 13 residues long. The V and J ends lost 5 bases and 5 bases respectively, with 10 bases between them. Germline CDR1 MNHEY, CDR2 SVGAGI. At least two post-ART and at least one pre-ART PBMC sample were available for each donor.

The sequencing here drew on unsorted PBMCs, taken 2.9 years after starting antiretroviral therapy. The chain carries TRBV6-5 and TRBJ2-4, with D perhaps TRBD2 (5 bases). The sequence derives from a man between 45 and 60 years old with HIV. The CDR3 sequence: CASSKRAENIQYF. CDR3 nucleotides: TGTGCCAGCAGTAAGAGGGCCGAAAACATTCAGTACTTC.